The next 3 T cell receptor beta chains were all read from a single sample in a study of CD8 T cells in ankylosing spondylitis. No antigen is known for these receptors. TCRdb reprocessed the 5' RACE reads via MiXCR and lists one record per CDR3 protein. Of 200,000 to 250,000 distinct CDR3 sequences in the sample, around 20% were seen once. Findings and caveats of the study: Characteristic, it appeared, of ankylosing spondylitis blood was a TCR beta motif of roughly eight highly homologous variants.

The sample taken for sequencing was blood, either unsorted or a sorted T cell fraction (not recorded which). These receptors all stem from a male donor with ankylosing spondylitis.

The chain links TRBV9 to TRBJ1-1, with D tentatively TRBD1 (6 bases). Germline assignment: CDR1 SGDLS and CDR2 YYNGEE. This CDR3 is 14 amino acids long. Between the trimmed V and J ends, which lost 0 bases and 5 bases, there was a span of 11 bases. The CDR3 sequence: CASSVDVGATEAFF. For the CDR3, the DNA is TGTGCCAGCAGCGTAGACGTGGGGGCTACTGAAGCTTTCTTT. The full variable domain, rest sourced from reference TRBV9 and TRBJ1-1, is DSGVTQTPKHLITATGQRVTLRCSPRSGDLSVYWYQQSLDQGLQFLIQYYNGEERAKGNILERFSAQQFPDLHSELNLSSLELGDSALYFCASSVDVGATEAFFGQGTRLTVV.

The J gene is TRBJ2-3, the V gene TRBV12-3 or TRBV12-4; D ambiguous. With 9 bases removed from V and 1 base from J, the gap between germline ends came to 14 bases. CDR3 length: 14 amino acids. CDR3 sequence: CASSLHPGTDTQYF. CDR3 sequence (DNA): TGTGCCAGTTCCCTGCACCCGGGCACAGATACGCAGTATTTT.

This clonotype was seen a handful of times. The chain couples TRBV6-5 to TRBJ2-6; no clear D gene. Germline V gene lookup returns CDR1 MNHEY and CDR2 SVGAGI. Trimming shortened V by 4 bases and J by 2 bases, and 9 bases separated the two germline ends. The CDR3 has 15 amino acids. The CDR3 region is CASSFEVPGANVLTF. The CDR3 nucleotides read TGTGCCAGCAGTTTTGAGGTCCCTGGGGCCAACGTCCTGACTTTC.